This T cell receptor beta chain stems from a study of cytomegalovirus exposure and HLA in healthy donors (dated by TCRdb to between 2016 and 2019). Background for the entire study: A later analysis indicated that the roughly 120 validation repertoires were generated on the platform also employed for the approximately 670 repertoires of the first cohort. The study aimed to test whether cataloging public T cell receptors could reveal signatures of past pathogen exposure. In addition to the first cohort of around 670 subjects, a separate validation cohort of 120 different subjects was used. High-throughput TCR immunosequencing, statistical association of individual TCRs with disease status, and machine learning were combined to predict cytomegalovirus infection status. General conclusions and limits of the study: The validation cohort had no HLA typing available for a later analysis, so co-occurrence within that cohort was assessed over all 120 repertoires. According to the authors, the approach could potentially be generalized to other disease states and immunological phenotypes. A few of the identified cytomegalovirus-associated TCR beta chains were confirmed in vitro to be specific for cytomegalovirus antigens. Most TCR sequences were observed very rarely across donors, whereas some public TCRs were present in many individuals. In both the original and validation cohorts, the classifier was reported to diagnose cytomegalovirus status with high specificity and sensitivity. A total of 150 or so TCR beta chains were listed by the study as associated with cytomegalovirus. In a later analysis, TCRs clustered in the first cohort were found to also tend to co-occur in the 120 validation repertoires, with roughly 93% of cluster scores above 0.

Note on this clone: This receptor's antigen is unknown. Base qualities are not at hand, and no much larger clone is one base apart.

Looking up the germline V gene (reference sequence) yields CDR1 GTSNPN and CDR2 SVGIG. The junction shows trimming of 6 bases on V and 6 bases on J, plus 6 bases between the germline ends. The cysteine opens and the phenylalanine closes a CDR3 of 10 amino acids. Only CDR3 DNA is held: 30 bases, read in frame from base 1. Libraries were constructed by the immunoSEQ multiplex PCR assay. The paper's data handling went like this. A statistical classification framework was built for diagnosing cytomegalovirus status from the catalog of TCR beta chain sequences. TCRdb re-hosts the immuneACCESS table, in-frame sequences only. Its copies lack some clones; in the studies checked, an unresolved V gene accounts for under half of them, and the cause for the rest is not known. V, J and clone size reflect that table, while D and trimming were determined from the DNA. The sample data list roughly 62,000 clones, and roughly nine tenths of these were observed just once. The ten largest clones take up over 2% of the sample.

The donors belonged to the validation cohort of over a hundred subjects, which was separate from the roughly 670-subject first cohort. The chain is encoded by TRBV30 joined to TRBJ2-1; the D gene is not confidently resolved. The receptor was derived from a woman in her thirties in good health and CMV-seronegative. Sequencing was performed on PBMCs. The base sequence is TGTGCCTGCCACGGCAATGAGCAGTTCTTC. It is translated as CACHGNEQFF.